The 14 T cell receptor beta chains listed next were all sequenced from one sample in a study of beta chain features in type 1 diabetes. Their antigens are not known. Overall study findings and caveats: TCRB CDR3s from Type 1 diabetes patients were moderately but significantly shorter in all four CD4+ subsets.

The study reverse transcribed the entire isolated RNA, so it sequenced expressed TCRB transcripts. The protocol was immunoSEQ multiplex PCR, while the TCRdb copy is restricted to in-frame clones and leaves out a portion. Of roughly 38,000 clones listed, about 68% are singletons. The sample taken for sequencing was Tregs from blood. The receptors shown here come from a man under 40 with type 1 diabetes. Some clones in this sample may be carry-over from other donors' samples.

The J gene is TRBJ1-2, the V gene TRBV4-3, with 11 bases that match TRBD1. The CDR3 is 17 amino acids. J was trimmed by 8 bases and V by 5 bases; bases with no gene match: 16. Germline CDR1 LGHNA, CDR2 YSLEER. CDR3 in amino acids: CASSYLSPGQGEYGYTF. The CDR3 DNA sequence: TGCGCCAGCAGCTACCTTTCTCCGGGACAGGGGGAGTACGGCTACACCTTC.

V usage is TRBV2 and J usage is TRBJ2-6, with a weak D call TRBD1 (6 bases). Trimming cost V 5 bases and J 2 bases, with 10 bases left between them. This CDR3 is 15 amino acids long. CDR1 is SNHLY and CDR2 is FYNNEI in the germline V gene. CDR3 in DNA: TGTGCCAGCAGTCAACAGGGTGCTGGGGCCAACGTCCTGACTTTC. Amino acid sequence: CASSQQGAGANVLTF. The whole variable domain, remainder taken from reference TRBV2 and TRBJ2-6, is EPEVTQTPSHQVTQMGQEVILRCVPISNHLYFYWYRQILGQKVEFLVSFYNNEISEKSEIFDDQFSVERPDGSNFTLKIRSTKLEDSAMYFCASSQQGAGANVLTFGAGSRLTVL.

The chain uses TRBV4-3 and TRBJ2-3; perhaps TRBD2 as D (6 bases). The CDR3 runs 18 residues. Germline CDR1 is LGHNA and CDR2 is YSLEER. Trimming removed 2 bases from V and 3 bases from J, with 21 bases in between. This chain's CDR3 is CASSQTPTSGGKTDTQYF. For the CDR3, the DNA is TGCGCCAGCAGCCAAACCCCCACCTCCGGGGGTAAAACAGATACGCAGTATTTT.

This clone was picked up a small number of times. The genes are TRBV7-3 and TRBJ2-2, with TRBD2 matching over 8 bases. The CDR3 runs to 16 residues. V lost 5 bases to trimming and J lost 6 bases; unmatched junction nucleotides: 11. The germline gives CDR1 SGHTA, CDR2 FQGTGA. The CDR3 here is CASSPTGPGGPGELFF. The CDR3 region has the DNA TGTGCCAGCAGCCCAACGGGGCCGGGGGGGCCCGGGGAGCTGTTTTTT. The variable domain in full, completed from reference TRBV7-3 and TRBJ2-2, reads GAGVSQTPSNKVTEKGKYVELRCDPISGHTALYWYRQSLGQGPEFLIYFQGTGAADDSGLPNDRFFAVRPEGSVSTLKIQRTERGDSAVYLCASSPTGPGGPGELFFGEGSRLTVL.

J is TRBJ2-1 and V is TRBV2; 10 bases fit TRBD1. This CDR3 has 12 amino acids. The germline CDR1 and CDR2 sequences are SNHLY and FYNNEI. V shed 10 bases and J 13 bases; nucleotides not matched to a gene: 10. CDR3 residues: CAISPGTGDQFF. The CDR3 DNA reads TGTGCCATTTCACCCGGGACAGGGGACCAGTTCTTC.

Only a few counts were recorded for this clone. The chain combines TRBV2 with TRBJ2-2; TRBD2 might be the D (6 bases). Deletions cut 7 bases from V and 3 bases from J, with 12 bases between. This CDR3 has 14 amino acids. Germline V gene sequence: CDR1 SNHLY, CDR2 FYNNEI. CDR3 sequence (DNA): TGTGCCAGCAACGTGGCGGGGCACACCGGGGAGCTGTTTTTT. Its protein product is CASNVAGHTGELFF.

The V gene is TRBV5-6, the J gene TRBJ2-3; 7 positions agree with TRBD1. The J segment lost 1 base and the V segment lost 3 bases, leaving 2 bases of the junction unmatched. Germline V gene sequence: CDR1 SGHDT, CDR2 YYEEEE. The length of the CDR3 is 14 residues. CDR3 coding DNA: TGTGCCAGCAGCTGGGACAGCGGCACAGATACGCAGTATTTT. It yields the protein CASSWDSGTDTQYF. Full variable domain (missing parts from reference TRBV5-6 and TRBJ2-3): DAGVTQSPTHLIKTRGQQVTLRCSPKSGHDTVSWYQQALGQGPQFIFQYYEEEERQRGNFPDRFSGHQFPNYSSELNVNALLLGDSALYLCASSWDSGTDTQYFGPGTRLTVL.

V usage is TRBV7-6 and J usage is TRBJ2-1; a possible D gene is TRBD1 (6 bases). Trimming took off 4 bases at V and 6 bases at J, with 13 bases between the two ends. The CDR3 sequence is 14 residues long. From germline, CDR1 is SGHVS and CDR2 FNYEAQ. The CDR3 DNA reads as TGTGCCAGCAGCTCCTACTCACAGGGCAATGAGCAGTTCTTC. Translation gives CASSSYSQGNEQFF.

The chain employs TRBV28 and TRBJ1-6; D unclear. Trimming removed 2 bases from V and 6 bases from J, with 5 bases in between. Per germline, CDR1 MDHEN and CDR2 SYDVKM. The CDR3 has 13 residues. CDR3 sequence (DNA): TGTGCCAGCAGTTTACATAGTAATTCACCCCTCCACTTT. It translates to CASSLHSNSPLHF.

The chain is built from TRBV7-2 and TRBJ2-2, with unresolved D. Germline-derived CDR1 and CDR2 are SGHTA and FQGNSA. Between the trimmed V and J ends, which lost 2 bases and 5 bases, there was a span of 12 bases. The CDR3 runs to 15 residues. The chain's CDR3 is CASSLMRQRTGELFF. CDR3 sequence (DNA): TGTGCCAGCAGCTTAATGAGGCAGAGGACCGGGGAGCTGTTTTTT. The whole variable domain, filled in from reference TRBV7-2 and TRBJ2-2, reads GAGVSQSPSNKVTEKGKDVELRCDPISGHTALYWYRQSLGQGLEFLIYFQGNSAPDKSGLPSDRFSAERTGGSVSTLTIQRTQQEDSAVYLCASSLMRQRTGELFFGEGSRLTVL.

This clone is a singleton in its sample. The rearrangement joins TRBV6-5 to TRBJ2-5; tentatively, D is TRBD1 (6 bases). V lost 6 bases and J lost 5, with 13 bases in between. The CDR3 is made up of 13 amino acids. Germline V gene sequence: CDR1 MNHEY, CDR2 SVGAGI. This chain's CDR3 is CASRNRVMETQYF. The CDR3 DNA reads TGTGCCAGCAGGAACAGGGTTATGGAGACCCAGTACTTC.

The chain employs TRBV15 and TRBJ1-4; TRBD1 agrees at 7 bases. The CDR3 runs to 14 residues. Germline trimming cut 2 bases from V and 7 bases from J; bases unmatched to any gene: 4. Germline values: CDR1 LNHNV, CDR2 YYDKDF (reference sequence). The CDR3 here is CATSRLSGGEKLFF. Written as DNA, the CDR3 is TGTGCCACCAGCAGATTGTCAGGGGGTGAAAAACTGTTTTTT.

J is TRBJ1-5 and V is TRBV19, with unresolved D. CDR3 length: 14 amino acids. Germline CDR1 LNHDA, CDR2 SQIVND (reference sequence). The V end lost 4 bases, the J end lost 4 bases, and 11 bases lay between the germline ends. The CDR3 protein is CASSTGERNQPQHF. The CDR3 region has the DNA TGTGCCAGTAGTACCGGGGAAAGGAATCAGCCCCAGCATTTT.

The chain has TRBV2 and TRBJ1-5; D is ambiguous. Trimming shortened V by 1 base and J by 5 bases, and 15 bases separated the two germline ends. Germline V gene lookup returns CDR1 SNHLY and CDR2 FYNNEI. The CDR3 contains 16 residues. The CDR3, as DNA: TGTGCCAGCAGTGAAGGGGCCAGTAACCCCTATCAGCCCCAGCATTTT. This encodes CASSEGASNPYQPQHF.